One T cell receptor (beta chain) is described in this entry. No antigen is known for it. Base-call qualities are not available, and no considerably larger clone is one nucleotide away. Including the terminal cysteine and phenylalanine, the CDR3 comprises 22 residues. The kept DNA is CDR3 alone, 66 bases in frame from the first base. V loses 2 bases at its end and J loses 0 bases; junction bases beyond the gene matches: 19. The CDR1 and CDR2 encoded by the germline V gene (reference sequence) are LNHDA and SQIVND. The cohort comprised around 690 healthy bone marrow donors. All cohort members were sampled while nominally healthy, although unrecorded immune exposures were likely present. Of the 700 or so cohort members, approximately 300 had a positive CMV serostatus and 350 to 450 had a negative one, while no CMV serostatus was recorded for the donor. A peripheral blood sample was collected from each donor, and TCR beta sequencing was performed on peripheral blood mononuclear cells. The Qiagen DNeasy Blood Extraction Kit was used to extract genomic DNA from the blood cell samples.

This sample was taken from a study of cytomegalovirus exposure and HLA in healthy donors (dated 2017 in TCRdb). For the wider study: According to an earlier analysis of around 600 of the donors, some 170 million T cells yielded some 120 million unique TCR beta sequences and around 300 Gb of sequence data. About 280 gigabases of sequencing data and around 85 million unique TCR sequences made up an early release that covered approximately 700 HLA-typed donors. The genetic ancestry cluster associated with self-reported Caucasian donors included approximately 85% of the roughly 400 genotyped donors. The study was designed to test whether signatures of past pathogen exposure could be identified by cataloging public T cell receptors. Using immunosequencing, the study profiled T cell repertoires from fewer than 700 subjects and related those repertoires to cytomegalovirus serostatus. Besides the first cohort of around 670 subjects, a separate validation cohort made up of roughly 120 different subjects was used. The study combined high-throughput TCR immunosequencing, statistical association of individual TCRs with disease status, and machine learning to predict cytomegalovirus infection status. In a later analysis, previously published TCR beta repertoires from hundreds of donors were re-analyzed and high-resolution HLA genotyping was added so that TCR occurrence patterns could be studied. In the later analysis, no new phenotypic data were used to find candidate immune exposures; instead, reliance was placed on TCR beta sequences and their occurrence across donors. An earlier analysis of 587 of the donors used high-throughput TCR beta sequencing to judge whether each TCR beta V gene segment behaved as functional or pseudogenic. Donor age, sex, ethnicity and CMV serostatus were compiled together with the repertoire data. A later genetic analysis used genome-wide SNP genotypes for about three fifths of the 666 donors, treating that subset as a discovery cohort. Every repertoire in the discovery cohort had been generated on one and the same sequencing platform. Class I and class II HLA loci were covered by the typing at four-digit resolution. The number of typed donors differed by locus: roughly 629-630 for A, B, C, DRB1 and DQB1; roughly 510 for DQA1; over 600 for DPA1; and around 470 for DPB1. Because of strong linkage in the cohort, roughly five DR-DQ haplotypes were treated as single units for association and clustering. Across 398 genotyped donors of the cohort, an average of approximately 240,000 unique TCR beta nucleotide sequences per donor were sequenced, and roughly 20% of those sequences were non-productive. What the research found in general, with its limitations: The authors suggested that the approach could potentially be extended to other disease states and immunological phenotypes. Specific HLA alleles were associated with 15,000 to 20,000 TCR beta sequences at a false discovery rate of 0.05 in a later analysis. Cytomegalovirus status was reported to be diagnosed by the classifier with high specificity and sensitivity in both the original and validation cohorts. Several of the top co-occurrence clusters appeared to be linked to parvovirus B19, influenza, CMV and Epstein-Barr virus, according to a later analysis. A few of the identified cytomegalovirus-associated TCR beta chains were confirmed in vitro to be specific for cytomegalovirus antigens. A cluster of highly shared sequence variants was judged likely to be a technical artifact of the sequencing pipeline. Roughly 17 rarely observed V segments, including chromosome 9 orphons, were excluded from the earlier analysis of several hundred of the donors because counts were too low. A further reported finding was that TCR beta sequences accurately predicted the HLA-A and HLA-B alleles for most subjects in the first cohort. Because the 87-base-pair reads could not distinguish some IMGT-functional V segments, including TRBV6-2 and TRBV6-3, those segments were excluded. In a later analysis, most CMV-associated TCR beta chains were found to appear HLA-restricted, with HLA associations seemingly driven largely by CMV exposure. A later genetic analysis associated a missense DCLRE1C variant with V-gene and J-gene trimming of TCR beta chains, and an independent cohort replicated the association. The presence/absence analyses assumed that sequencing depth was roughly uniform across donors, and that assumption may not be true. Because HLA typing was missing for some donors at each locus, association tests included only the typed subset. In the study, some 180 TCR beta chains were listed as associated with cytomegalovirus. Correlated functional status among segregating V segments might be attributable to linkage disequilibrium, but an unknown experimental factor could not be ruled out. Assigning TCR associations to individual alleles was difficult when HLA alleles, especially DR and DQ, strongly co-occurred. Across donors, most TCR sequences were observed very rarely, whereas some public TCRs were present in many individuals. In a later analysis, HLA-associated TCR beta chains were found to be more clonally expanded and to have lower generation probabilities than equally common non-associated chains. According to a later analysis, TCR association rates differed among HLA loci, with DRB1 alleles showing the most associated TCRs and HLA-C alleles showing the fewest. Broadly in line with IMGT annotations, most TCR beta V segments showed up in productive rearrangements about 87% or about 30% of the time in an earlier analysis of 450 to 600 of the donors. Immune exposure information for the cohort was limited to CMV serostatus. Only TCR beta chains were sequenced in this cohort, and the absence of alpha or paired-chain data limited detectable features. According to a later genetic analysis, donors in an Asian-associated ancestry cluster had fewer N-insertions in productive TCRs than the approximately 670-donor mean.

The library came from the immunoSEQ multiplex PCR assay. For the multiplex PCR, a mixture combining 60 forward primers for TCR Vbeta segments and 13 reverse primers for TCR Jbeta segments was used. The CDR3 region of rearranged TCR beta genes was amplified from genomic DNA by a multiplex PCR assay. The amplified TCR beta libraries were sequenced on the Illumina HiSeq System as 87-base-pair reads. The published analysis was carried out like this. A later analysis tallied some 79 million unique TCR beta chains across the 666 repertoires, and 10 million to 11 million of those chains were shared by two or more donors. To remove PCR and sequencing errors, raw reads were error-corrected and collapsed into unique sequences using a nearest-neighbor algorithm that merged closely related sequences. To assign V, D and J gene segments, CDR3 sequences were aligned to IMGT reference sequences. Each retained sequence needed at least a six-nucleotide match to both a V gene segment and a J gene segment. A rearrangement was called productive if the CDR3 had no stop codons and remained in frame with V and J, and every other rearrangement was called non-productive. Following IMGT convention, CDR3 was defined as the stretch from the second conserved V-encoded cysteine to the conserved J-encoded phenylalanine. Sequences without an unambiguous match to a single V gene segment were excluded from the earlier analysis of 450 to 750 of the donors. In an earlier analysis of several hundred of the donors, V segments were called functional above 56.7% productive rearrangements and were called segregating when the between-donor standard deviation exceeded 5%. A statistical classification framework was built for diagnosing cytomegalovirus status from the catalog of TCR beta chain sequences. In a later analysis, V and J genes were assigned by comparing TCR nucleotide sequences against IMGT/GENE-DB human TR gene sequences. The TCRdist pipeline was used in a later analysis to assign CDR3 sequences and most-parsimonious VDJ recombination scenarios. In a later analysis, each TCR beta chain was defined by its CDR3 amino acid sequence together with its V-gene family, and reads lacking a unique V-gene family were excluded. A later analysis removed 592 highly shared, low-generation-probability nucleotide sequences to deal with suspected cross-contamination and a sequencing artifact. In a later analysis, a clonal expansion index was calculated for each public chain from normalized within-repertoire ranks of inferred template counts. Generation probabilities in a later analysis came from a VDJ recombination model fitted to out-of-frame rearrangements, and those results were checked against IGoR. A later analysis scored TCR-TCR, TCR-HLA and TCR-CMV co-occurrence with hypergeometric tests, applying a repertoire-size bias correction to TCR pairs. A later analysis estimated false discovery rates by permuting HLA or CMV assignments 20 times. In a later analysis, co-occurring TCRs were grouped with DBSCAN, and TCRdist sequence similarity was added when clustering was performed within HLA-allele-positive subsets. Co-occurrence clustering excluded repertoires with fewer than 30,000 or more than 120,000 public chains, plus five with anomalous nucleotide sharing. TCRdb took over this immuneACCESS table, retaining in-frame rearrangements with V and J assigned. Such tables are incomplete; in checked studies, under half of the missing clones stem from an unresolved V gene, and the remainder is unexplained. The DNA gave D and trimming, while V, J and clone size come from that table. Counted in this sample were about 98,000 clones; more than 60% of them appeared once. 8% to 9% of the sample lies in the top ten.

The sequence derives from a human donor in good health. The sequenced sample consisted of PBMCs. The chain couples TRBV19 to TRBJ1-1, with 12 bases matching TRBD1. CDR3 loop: CASSIKKSFWGTGGFMNTEAFF. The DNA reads TGTGCCAGTAGTATAAAAAAGTCTTTTTGGGGGACAGGGGGCTTTATGAACACTGAAGCTTTCTTT.